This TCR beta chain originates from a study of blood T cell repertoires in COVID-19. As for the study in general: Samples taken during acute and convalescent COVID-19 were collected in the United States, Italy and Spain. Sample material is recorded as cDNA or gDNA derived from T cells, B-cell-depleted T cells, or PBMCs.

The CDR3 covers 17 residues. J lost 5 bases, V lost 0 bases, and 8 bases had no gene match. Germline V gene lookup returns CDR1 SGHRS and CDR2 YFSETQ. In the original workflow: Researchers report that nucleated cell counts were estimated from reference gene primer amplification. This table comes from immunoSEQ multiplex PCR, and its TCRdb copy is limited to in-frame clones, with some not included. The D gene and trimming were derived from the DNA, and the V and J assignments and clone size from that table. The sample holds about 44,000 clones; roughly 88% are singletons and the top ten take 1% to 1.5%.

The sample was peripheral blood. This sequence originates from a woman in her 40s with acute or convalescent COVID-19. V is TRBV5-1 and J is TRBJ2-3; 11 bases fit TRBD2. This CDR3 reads CASSLGIAGGPVDTQYF. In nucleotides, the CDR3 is TGCGCCAGCAGCTTGGGCATAGCGGGGGGGCCAGTAGATACGCAGTATTTT.